The sequence of this T cell receptor (beta chain) was determined in a study of quantifying T cell responses using KT2 cells. Whole-study context: cDNA was made from DNase-treated RNA using alpha and beta constant primers. Study-wide results and limits: KT2 sequences were detected down to about one KT2 cell per 100,000 PBMC.

This clonotype was seen many times. The antigen is unknown. V lost 0 bases, J lost 6 bases, and 0 bases lay in between. Germline CDR1 reads KGHSH; CDR2 reads LQKENI. This CDR3 is 12 amino acids long. Each cDNA got a UMI-containing oligo ligated at its 3' end. First-round PCR used 3 to 4 cycles and beta primers RC1.1 and RC1.2 covering TRBC1 and TRBC2. TCRdb re-called the UMI-ligation and nested PCR reads through MiXCR, storing one row per CDR3 protein. In the table there are approximately 50,000 distinct CDR3 sequences, approximately 10% of which are singletons. Different KT2-to-PBMC ratios were created with a constant PBMC count.

This TCR derives from a human donor. Specimen: PBMCs spiked with cells of the T cell clone KT2. The rearrangement joins TRBV18 to TRBJ1-6; D gene ambiguous. CDR3 coding DNA: TGTGCCAGCTCACCACCTAATTCACCCCTCCACTTT. This sequence encodes CASSPPNSPLHF.